Shown below are 8 T cell receptor beta chains from a single sample sequenced in a study of cytomegalovirus exposure and HLA in healthy donors. PCR amplification relied on 60 Vbeta primers (plus 13 Jbeta primers). Produced via immunoSEQ multiplex PCR; TCRdb's table is partial and in-frame only. The data hold just over 150,000 clones, with roughly 80% observed a single time. The specimen was PBMCs. These receptors originate from a woman aged 30 to 39 in good health and CMV-seronegative.

The V call is TRBV4-1, the J call TRBJ2-6, with no clear D. The germline V gene encodes CDR1 MGHRA and CDR2 YSYEKL. The V and J ends lost 8 bases and 0 bases respectively, with 11 bases between them. The CDR3 totals 15 residues. CDR3 DNA: TGCGCCAGCTCTACTTCTAACTCTGGGGCCAACGTCCTGACTTTC. Its protein product is CASSTSNSGANVLTF.

The chain is built from TRBV7-2 and TRBJ2-1; TRBD2 aligns across 11 bases. This CDR3 is 16 amino acids long. J gave up 7 bases and V 4 bases, and 9 bases lay outside the gene matches. CDR1 and CDR2 from the germline V gene are SGHTA and FQGNSA. The CDR3 loop reads CASSSRGSGGVNEQFF. The CDR3 bases are TGTGCCAGCAGCTCCCGGGGTAGCGGGGGGGTGAATGAGCAGTTCTTC.

This sequence joins TRBV19 and TRBJ2-3; no firm D call. Germline CDR1 LNHDA, CDR2 SQIVND (reference sequence). V shed 0 bases and J shed 5 bases, with 6 bases lying between them. This CDR3 spans 13 amino acids. The CDR3 coding sequence is TGTGCCAGTAGTATAGATCCCCAAGATACGCAGTATTTT. Encoded protein: CASSIDPQDTQYF.

The chain employs TRBV29-1 and TRBJ2-1; 8 bases line up with TRBD2. This CDR3 spans 16 amino acids. The trim removed 1 base at V and 3 bases at J, leaving 8 bases unmatched. From germline, CDR1 is SQVTM and CDR2 ANQGSEA. The CDR3 protein is CSVEARLAGYYNEQFF. DNA of the CDR3: TGCAGCGTTGAAGCCCGGCTAGCGGGTTACTACAATGAGCAGTTCTTC.

The gene calls are TRBV5-6 and TRBJ2-4; maybe TRBD2 (6 bases). CDR3 length: 16 residues. With 3 bases removed from V and 0 bases from J, the gap between germline ends came to 13 bases. The germline V gene has CDR1 SGHDT and CDR2 YYEEEE. In nucleotides, the CDR3 is TGTGCCAGCAGCTCCCGGGAGTTCCTAGCCAAAAACATTCAGTACTTC. The encoded protein is CASSSREFLAKNIQYF.

V usage is TRBV30 and J usage is TRBJ2-3, with 7 nucleotides matching TRBD1. The trim removed 3 bases at V and 0 bases at J, leaving 6 bases unmatched. This CDR3 region has 15 residues. From germline, CDR1 is GTSNPN and CDR2 SVGIG (reference sequence). The CDR3 nucleotides read TGTGCCTGGAGGGGGACAGTGGCTAGCACAGATACGCAGTATTTT. Translated, it gives CAWRGTVASTDTQYF.

The chain recombines TRBV5-1 with TRBJ2-1; 11 nucleotides align to TRBD2. CDR1 and CDR2 (germline): SGHRS, YFSETQ. The CDR3 contains 16 residues. V dropped 4 bases and J dropped 5; count of bases not matched to a gene: 8. CDR3 sequence reads: CASSLLLAGGNNEQFF. The CDR3 DNA reads as TGCGCCAGCAGCCTCCTTCTAGCGGGGGGTAACAATGAGCAGTTCTTC.

V and J are TRBV18 and TRBJ2-7, with 8 bases fitting TRBD2. This CDR3 region has 15 residues. Looked up from germline, CDR1 is KGHSH and CDR2 is LQKENI. The J segment lost 4 bases and the V segment lost 2 bases, leaving 7 bases of the junction unmatched. This CDR3 reads CASSPSGGHLYEQYF. The CDR3 region has the DNA TGTGCCAGCTCACCATCGGGGGGGCACCTGTACGAGCAGTACTTC.